These 15 T cell receptor beta chains were all obtained from the same sample, sequenced in a study of T-cell reconstitution after alpha-beta-depleted transplantation in children. TCRbeta library construction was performed incorporating unique molecular identifiers. Each CDR3 protein gets one entry after TCRdb re-called the PCR reads with MiXCR. The table shows approximately 520,000 distinct CDR3 sequences, with roughly 11% occurring only once. The sequences come from PBMCs, mostly from graft donor cells, collected 180 days after TCRalphabeta/CD19-depleted stem cell transplant. All receptors come from a female patient between 2 and 15 years old who had a stem cell transplant for aplastic anemia, so the T cells may come from the graft donor.

In its sample, this clonotype was seen many times. The V and J genes are TRBV3-1 and TRBJ2-1, with TRBD2 matching over 10 bases. CDR3 length: 13 amino acids. The germline gives CDR1 LGHDT, CDR2 YNNKEL (reference sequence). Trimming cost V 2 bases and J 8 bases; bases outside gene matches: 0. DNA for the CDR3: TGTGCCAGCAGCCAACTAGCGGGAGATGAGCAGTTCTTC. This codes for CASSQLAGDEQFF.

This clonotype was counted at least ten times. This rearrangement joins TRBV6-2 or TRBV6-3 to TRBJ2-2, with TRBD1 matching 9 bases. This CDR3 is 16 amino acids long. The V and J ends lost 0 bases and 4 bases, in that order; junction bases with no gene match: 3. Germline V gives CDR1 MNHEY, CDR2 SVGEGT. The CDR3 sequence is CASSYSDRGGTGELFF. CDR3 DNA sequence: TGTGCCAGCAGTTACTCGGACAGGGGTGGCACCGGGGAGCTGTTTTTT.

The rearrangement joins TRBV29-1 to TRBJ2-7; no clear D gene. The CDR3 loop spans 15 amino acids. Trimming took 0 bases from V and 7 from J, leaving 19 bases between them. Germline CDR1 SQVTM, CDR2 ANQGSEA. The CDR3 region is CSVEEIYGTLGEQYF. DNA of the CDR3: TGCAGCGTTGAAGAAATTTACGGAACCTTAGGGGAGCAGTACTTC.

The chain joins TRBV5-1 to TRBJ2-3; 7 bases align to TRBD1. V shed 3 bases and J 0 bases; nucleotides not matched to a gene: 1. The CDR3 runs to 14 residues. The germline V gene encodes CDR1 SGHRS and CDR2 YFSETQ. CDR3 in DNA: TGCGCCAGCAGCTCGGACAGGAGCACAGATACGCAGTATTTT. This translates into CASSSDRSTDTQYF.

This sequence joins TRBV5-1 and TRBJ1-4; a possible D gene is TRBD1 (5 bases). Germline V CDR1 and CDR2: SGHRS, YFSETQ. V lost 4 bases and J 0 bases, leaving 10 bases between the germline ends. The CDR3 loop spans 15 amino acids. The CDR3 protein is CASSPGTSTNEKLFF. The CDR3 DNA sequence: TGCGCCAGCAGCCCGGGGACCTCAACTAATGAAAAACTGTTTTTT.

This clonotype has a handful of counts. The V and J genes are TRBV9 and TRBJ2-3, with 8 bases lining up with TRBD2. The CDR3 is 17 amino acids. Germline V CDR1 and CDR2: SGDLS, YYNGEE. V lost 0 bases and J lost 5; bases outside the gene matches: 11. The CDR3 DNA follows: TGTGCCAGCAGCGTAGGGATGGCGGGAGGAGGAAGAGATACGCAGTATTTT. This translates into CASSVGMAGGGRDTQYF.

As to this clonotype: Germline and junction disagree at one end, which may indicate a read error. CDR3: CDSSLVGLSSYNEQFF. CDR3 in DNA: TGTGACAGCAGCTTAGTGGGACTCTCCTCCTACAATGAGCAGTTCTTC. The rearrangement joins TRBV7-2 to TRBJ2-1, with D tentatively TRBD2 (6 bases). Germline V gene lookup returns CDR1 SGHTA and CDR2 FQGNSA. The CDR3 length is 16 residues.

V usage is TRBV12-3 or TRBV12-4 and J usage is TRBJ2-7; D is undetermined. V lost 1 base and J 3 bases, leaving 4 bases between the germline ends. The CDR3 has 12 residues. The CDR3 bases are TGTGCCAGCAGTTTAGACCACTACGAGCAGTACGTC. The encoded protein is CASSLDHYEQYV.

The chain couples TRBV7-2 to TRBJ2-5; 10 positions match TRBD2. There are 15 residues in the CDR3. After removal of 5 bases from V and 4 bases from J, the junction contained 7 bases not matched to a gene. CDR1 is SGHTA, CDR2 FQGNSA, per germline. The CDR3 here is CASSPSSGSGETQYF. Here the CDR3 DNA reads TGTGCCAGCAGCCCATCTAGCGGGAGCGGAGAGACCCAGTACTTC.

The CDR3 DNA follows: TGCGCCAGCAGCGATATTCAGGGGGCAGGGGGCTACACCTTC. It encodes CASSDIQGAGGYTF. The chain carries TRBV5-1 and TRBJ1-2, with 8 bases identical to TRBD1. Germline assignment: CDR1 SGHRS and CDR2 YFSETQ. V trimming: 4 bases; J trimming: 8 bases; junction bases outside the gene matches: 10. The CDR3 is made up of 14 amino acids.

This clonotype came up a few times. The rearrangement joins TRBV5-1 to TRBJ2-1; TRBD2 agrees at 12 bases. Germline assignment: CDR1 SGHRS and CDR2 YFSETQ. Trimming removed 1 base from V and 1 base from J; junction bases left unmatched: 3. The CDR3 totals 17 residues. CDR3 DNA: TGCGCCAGCAGCTTGAGAGGACTAGCGGGGTCCTACAATGAGCAGTTCTTC. This encodes CASSLRGLAGSYNEQFF.

J is TRBJ2-7 and V is TRBV7-2, with 9 bases fitting TRBD1. The V segment lost 5 bases and the J segment 1 base; nucleotides outside the gene matches: 3. CDR3 length equals 14 residues. Germline V gives CDR1 SGHTA, CDR2 FQGNSA. DNA of the CDR3: TGTGCCAGCAGCACGGGACAGGGATCCTACGAGCAGTACTTC. Its protein is CASSTGQGSYEQYF.

This clonotype was found a few times. This chain connects TRBV7-2 to TRBJ2-3, with D possibly TRBD2 on 6 matching bases. The CDR3 is 17 amino acids. Germline V gives CDR1 SGHTA, CDR2 FQGNSA. Trimming pared 1 base from V and 1 base from J, leaving 15 bases between. The CDR3 protein is CASSLGPAASGTDTQYF. The CDR3 bases are TGTGCCAGCAGCTTAGGACCCGCGGCTAGCGGCACAGATACGCAGTATTTT.

This clonotype has just a few counts. The rearrangement uses TRBV20-1 and TRBJ1-1; 9 bases match TRBD1. The junction had 7 bases not matched to a gene; V was cut back by 3 bases and J by 5 bases. CDR3 size: 14 residues. The germline CDR1 and CDR2 sequences are DFQATT and SNEGSKA (reference sequence). The CDR3 protein is CSARGGQGETEAFF. For the CDR3, the DNA is TGCAGTGCTAGGGGGGGACAGGGCGAAACTGAAGCTTTCTTT.

This clonotype was counted only a few times. V and J are TRBV5-1 and TRBJ2-7; 9 nucleotides line up with TRBD2. With 4 bases clipped from V and 5 bases from J, the junction kept 22 bases outside the gene matches. The CDR3 is 19 residues long. CDR1 is SGHRS and CDR2 is YFSETQ in the germline V gene. The CDR3 loop is CASSPETSGPVRGVHEQYV. DNA of the CDR3: TGCGCCAGCAGCCCGGAGACTAGCGGTCCCGTCAGAGGAGTCCACGAGCAGTACGTC.